The 18 T cell receptor beta chains below were found in one sample sequenced in a study of regulatory T cells in long-lasting Graves disease. Time point in this sample: persistent/refractory GD, antithyroid drugs over 5 years with positive TRAb. Preparation of the TCR library used RNA extracted from PBMCs. CDR3-region Arm-PCR and iRepertoire HTBI primers produced the TCR beta libraries. One entry per CDR3 protein results from TCRdb running MiXCR on the multiplex PCR reads. The data contain a few hundred thousand distinct CDR3 sequences, around a quarter of them singletons. This sample comprised peripheral blood mononuclear cells (PBMCs), obtained when the disease was refractory, from a patient treated with antithyroid drugs. These TCRs come from a female donor with Graves disease.

The V call is TRBV30, the J call TRBJ1-2, with 9 bases matching TRBD1. J gave up 8 bases and V 4 bases, and 8 bases lay outside the gene matches. The germline gives CDR1 GTSNPN, CDR2 SVGIG (reference sequence). There are 13 residues in the CDR3. As DNA, the CDR3 is TGTGCCTGGACAAGACAGACAGGGGGAGGCTACACCTTC. This translates into CAWTRQTGGGYTF. Complete variable domain (other parts from reference TRBV30 and TRBJ1-2): SQTIHQWPATLVQPVGSPLSLECTVEGTSNPNLYWYRQAAGRGLQLLFYSVGIGQISSEVPQNLSASRPQDRQFILSSKKLLLSDSGFYLCAWTRQTGGGYTFGSGTRLTVV.

This clonotype has a count of ten or more. The chain links TRBV28 to TRBJ2-7; TRBD1 is a possible D gene (6 bases). This CDR3 is built from 14 residues. Germline loops: CDR1 MDHEN, CDR2 SYDVKM. Trimming took off 5 bases at V and 1 base at J, with 12 bases between the two ends. CDR3 DNA sequence: TGTGCCAGCAGTACAGGGATGGGATCCTACGAGCAGTACTTC. It specifies CASSTGMGSYEQYF.

This clonotype was observed at least ten times. The chain recombines TRBV2 with TRBJ1-2; 12 bases agree with TRBD1. J was trimmed by 4 bases and V by 6 bases; bases with no gene match: 9. The CDR3 extends over 16 amino acids. The germline V gene has CDR1 SNHLY and CDR2 FYNNEI. The DNA for the CDR3 is TGTGCCAGCAGGCCGGGACAGGGGGCTCCCTTCTATGGCTACACCTTC. Protein sequence: CASRPGQGAPFYGYTF.

The rearrangement joins TRBV9 to TRBJ2-5, with a possible D match to TRBD2 (6 bases). CDR1 is SGDLS and CDR2 is YYNGEE in the germline V gene. V lost 3 bases and J lost 5, with 23 bases in between. The CDR3 has 17 residues. CDR3 coding DNA: TGTGCCAGCAGCGCCGGCGTTAGGGGCTCCCGGGGGGAGACCCAGTACTTC. Residues: CASSAGVRGSRGETQYF. Full variable domain (missing parts from reference TRBV9 and TRBJ2-5): DSGVTQTPKHLITATGQRVTLRCSPRSGDLSVYWYQQSLDQGLQFLIQYYNGEERAKGNILERFSAQQFPDLHSELNLSSLELGDSALYFCASSAGVRGSRGETQYFGPGTRLLVL.

This clonotype was counted many times. This chain joins TRBV20-1 and TRBJ1-4, with 8 positions matching TRBD1. The V gene's germline CDR1 is DFQATT and CDR2 SNEGSKA (reference sequence). The CDR3 covers 13 residues. The junction had 6 bases not matched to a gene; V was cut back by 5 bases and J by 7 bases. CDR3 DNA sequence: TGCAGTGCTCTGGACAGGGAGGGTGAAAAACTGTTTTTT. Translation: CSALDREGEKLFF.

Only a few counts were recorded for this clonotype. DNA for the CDR3: TGTGCCAGCAGCCACGACAGGGGAGCGGGCTATGGCTACACCTTC. Translating it yields CASSHDRGAGYGYTF. The chain uses TRBV6-1 and TRBJ1-2; 8 nucleotides line up with TRBD1. With 6 bases clipped from V and 4 bases from J, the junction kept 10 bases outside the gene matches. The CDR3 totals 15 residues. Germline CDR1 MNHNS, CDR2 SASEGT.

This clonotype was seen many times. V usage is TRBV28 and J usage is TRBJ1-1, with D possibly being TRBD1 (6 bases). The CDR3 runs to 14 residues. The V and J ends lost 5 bases and 1 base respectively, with 11 bases between them. The germline V gene encodes CDR1 MDHEN and CDR2 SYDVKM. The CDR3 reads CASSLTTGNTEAFF. For the CDR3, the DNA is TGTGCCAGCAGTCTAACGACAGGGAACACTGAAGCTTTCTTT.

The chain links TRBV5-1 to TRBJ1-5; 9 bases fit TRBD1. After removal of 6 bases from V and 1 base from J, the junction contained 14 bases not matched to a gene. This CDR3 has 18 amino acids. The germline V gene encodes CDR1 SGHRS and CDR2 YFSETQ. The DNA for the CDR3 is TGCGCCAGCAACCGGGGACAGGGTAAAAGATTAAGCAATCAGCCCCAGCATTTT. It encodes CASNRGQGKRLSNQPQHF.

The chain recombines TRBV7-2 with TRBJ2-3; 8 bases match TRBD2. This CDR3 has 18 residues. Germline V CDR1 and CDR2: SGHTA, FQGNSA. V lost 5 bases and J lost 0; bases outside the gene matches: 13. In DNA form, the CDR3 reads TGTGCCAGCAGCCCCAAGGCTACTAGCGGACCTAGCACAGATACGCAGTATTTT. Translation gives CASSPKATSGPSTDTQYF.

The chain has TRBV19 and TRBJ2-2; D is perhaps TRBD1 or TRBD2 (6 bases each). CDR1 and CDR2 (germline): LNHDA, SQIVND (reference sequence). V was cut by 6 bases and J by 5 bases, with 13 bases left in between. The CDR3 has 14 amino acids. CDR3 protein: CASRDRGLTGELFF. DNA of the CDR3: TGTGCCAGTAGGGACCGGGGGCTGACCGGGGAGCTGTTTTTT.

The chain joins TRBV20-1 to TRBJ1-2, with D perhaps TRBD1 (6 bases). CDR1 and CDR2 from the germline V gene are DFQATT and SNEGSKA (reference sequence). V lost 1 base to trimming and J lost 1 base, with 22 bases between them. The CDR3 loop spans 18 amino acids. The CDR3 loop reads CSARAGGASGRDNYGYTF. The CDR3, as DNA: TGCAGTGCTAGAGCCGGGGGGGCGTCAGGTCGGGATAACTATGGCTACACCTTC.

This clonotype was detected ten times or more. The genes are TRBV24-1 and TRBJ2-1; 14 nucleotides match TRBD2. The CDR3 is 23 amino acids. Per germline, CDR1 KGHDR and CDR2 SFDVKD. The V segment lost 3 bases and the J segment 9 bases; nucleotides outside the gene matches: 27. The CDR3 nucleotides are TGTGCCACCAGTGATCGATATTACAGGGGTAGAGAGACTAGCGGGAGGGCTGGTGGTGAGCAGTTCTTC. Translated: CATSDRYYRGRETSGRAGGEQFF.

The V call is TRBV5-1, the J call TRBJ2-5; D gene ambiguous. With 4 bases removed from V and 0 bases from J, the gap between germline ends came to 13 bases. Germline V CDR1 and CDR2: SGHRS, YFSETQ. The CDR3 has 15 residues. CDR3: CASSLTTGYQETQYF. In nucleotides, the CDR3 is TGCGCCAGCAGCCTGACGACCGGGTACCAAGAGACCCAGTACTTC.

V gene TRBV3-1 combines with J gene TRBJ1-2; the match to TRBD1 covers 7 bases. J gave up 9 bases and V 1 base, and 11 bases lay outside the gene matches. The germline V gene encodes CDR1 LGHDT and CDR2 YNNKEL (reference sequence). This CDR3 is 15 amino acids long. The CDR3 DNA is TGTGCCAGCAGCCAAGGGATTGGAGGGGGCGCGAGCTACACCTTC. Translated, it gives CASSQGIGGGASYTF.

This clonotype was seen more than once but under ten times. This chain connects TRBV29-1 to TRBJ2-5, with D unresolved. Trimming pared 5 bases from V and 0 bases from J, leaving 19 bases between. The CDR3 covers 16 residues. In germline, CDR1 is SQVTM, CDR2 ANQGSEA. This CDR3 reads CSVRLGPSAYQETQYF. In nucleotides, the CDR3 is TGCAGCGTTCGACTCGGCCCCTCCGCATACCAAGAGACCCAGTACTTC.

In its sample, this clonotype was seen many times. At one of its ends the junction is not consistent with the germline gene, which may arise from a read error. This chain joins TRBV2 and TRBJ1-2; possible D gene TRBD1, 6 bases. Germline V gives CDR1 SNHLY, CDR2 FYNNEI. The CDR3 has 11 residues. Written as DNA, the CDR3 is TGTGCCAGCAGCACAGGGCCTAGCTTGTCCTTC. Protein product: CASSTGPSLSF.

This clonotype appeared a single time. The V call is TRBV11-2, the J call TRBJ2-1; 9 positions match TRBD2. The J segment lost 9 bases and the V segment lost 5 bases, leaving 20 bases of the junction unmatched. The length of the CDR3 is 18 residues. CDR1 is SGHAT and CDR2 is FQNNGV in the germline V gene. CDR3 sequence reads: CASSPLSGGRGGLGEQFF. The CDR3 nucleotides read TGTGCCAGCAGCCCCTTGTCTGGCGGGAGGGGGGGACTGGGTGAGCAGTTCTTC.

This clonotype was detected only a few times. The chain employs TRBV2 and TRBJ2-3; TRBD2 aligns across 9 bases. V lost 4 bases to trimming and J lost 4 bases; unmatched junction nucleotides: 6. The CDR3 is 15 residues long. The germline V gene encodes CDR1 SNHLY and CDR2 FYNNEI. The CDR3 sequence is CASSGSGRPSDTQYF. In DNA form, the CDR3 reads TGTGCCAGCAGTGGTAGCGGGAGACCATCAGATACGCAGTATTTT.